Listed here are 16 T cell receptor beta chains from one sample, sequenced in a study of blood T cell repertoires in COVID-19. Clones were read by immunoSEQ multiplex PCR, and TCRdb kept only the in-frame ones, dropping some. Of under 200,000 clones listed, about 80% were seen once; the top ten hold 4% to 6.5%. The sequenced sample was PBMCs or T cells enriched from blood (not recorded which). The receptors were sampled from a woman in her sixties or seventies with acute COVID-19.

DNA for the CDR3: TGTGCCAGCAGCTCTAGCGGGAGGGCCAAGGACAATGAGCAGTTCTTC. Amino acid sequence: CASSSSGRAKDNEQFF. V is TRBV28 and J is TRBJ2-1; 12 bases map to TRBD2. In germline, CDR1 is MDHEN, CDR2 SYDVKM. J lost 5 bases, V lost 6 bases, and 8 bases had no gene match. CDR3 length: 16 residues.

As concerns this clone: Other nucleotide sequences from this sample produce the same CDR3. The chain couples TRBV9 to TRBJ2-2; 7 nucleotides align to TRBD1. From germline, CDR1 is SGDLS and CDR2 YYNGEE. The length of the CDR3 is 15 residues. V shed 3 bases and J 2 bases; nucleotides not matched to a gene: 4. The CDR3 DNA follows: TGTGCCAGCAGCGCCGGGACAGTCAACACCGGGGAGCTGTTTTTT. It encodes CASSAGTVNTGELFF.

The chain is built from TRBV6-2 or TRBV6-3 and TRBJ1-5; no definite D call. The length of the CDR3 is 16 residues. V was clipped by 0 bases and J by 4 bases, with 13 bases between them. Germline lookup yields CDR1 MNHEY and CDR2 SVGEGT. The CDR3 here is CASSYSGKGGNQPQHF. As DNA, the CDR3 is TGTGCCAGCAGTTACTCGGGTAAAGGCGGGAATCAGCCCCAGCATTTT.

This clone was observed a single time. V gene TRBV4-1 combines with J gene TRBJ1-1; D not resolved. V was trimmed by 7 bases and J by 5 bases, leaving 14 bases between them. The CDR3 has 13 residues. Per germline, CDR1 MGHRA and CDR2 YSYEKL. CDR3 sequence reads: CASNPNRGTEAFF. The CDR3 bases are TGCGCCAGCAACCCGAATAGAGGGACTGAAGCTTTCTTT.

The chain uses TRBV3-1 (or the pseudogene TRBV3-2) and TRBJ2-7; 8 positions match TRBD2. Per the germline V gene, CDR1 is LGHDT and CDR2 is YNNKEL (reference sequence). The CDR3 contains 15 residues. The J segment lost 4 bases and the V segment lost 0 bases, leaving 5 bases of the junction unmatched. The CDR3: CASSQDSAGGYEQYF. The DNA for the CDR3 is TGTGCCAGCAGCCAAGATTCGGCGGGAGGTTACGAGCAGTACTTC.

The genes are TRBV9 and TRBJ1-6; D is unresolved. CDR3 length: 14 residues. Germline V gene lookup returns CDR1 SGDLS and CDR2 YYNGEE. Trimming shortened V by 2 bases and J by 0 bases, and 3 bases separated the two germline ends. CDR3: CASSVISYNSPLHF. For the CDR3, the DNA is TGTGCCAGCAGCGTCATCTCCTATAATTCACCCCTCCACTTT.

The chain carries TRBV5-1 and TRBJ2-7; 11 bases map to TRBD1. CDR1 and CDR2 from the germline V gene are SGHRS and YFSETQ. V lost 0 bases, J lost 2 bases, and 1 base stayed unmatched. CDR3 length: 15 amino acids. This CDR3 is CASSLEGQGAYEQYF. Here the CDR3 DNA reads TGCGCCAGCAGCTTGGAGGGACAGGGGGCCTACGAGCAGTACTTC.

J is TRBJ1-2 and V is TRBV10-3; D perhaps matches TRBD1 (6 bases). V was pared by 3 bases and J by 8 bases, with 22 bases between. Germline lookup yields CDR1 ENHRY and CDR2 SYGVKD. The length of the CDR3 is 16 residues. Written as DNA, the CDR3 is TGTGCCATCAGTGAAAATACCGGGACAACATCTAAGGGCTACACCTTC. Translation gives CAISENTGTTSKGYTF.

The CDR3 DNA reads TGTGCCAGCAGTTCCCTAGGGAGAGTAAGCACAGATACGCAGTATTTT. Its protein is CASSSLGRVSTDTQYF. The chain joins TRBV6-5 to TRBJ2-3, with a possible D match to TRBD2 (5 bases). Germline CDR1 is MNHEY and CDR2 is SVGAGI. V was cut by 4 bases and J by 0 bases, with 14 bases left in between. The length of the CDR3 is 16 residues.

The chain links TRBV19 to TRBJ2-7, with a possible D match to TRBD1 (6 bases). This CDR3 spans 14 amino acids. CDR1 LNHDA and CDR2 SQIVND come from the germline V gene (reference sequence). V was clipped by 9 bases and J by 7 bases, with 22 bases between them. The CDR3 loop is CARRSSGALCEQYV. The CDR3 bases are TGTGCCAGACGAAGCTCAGGGGCGCTTTGTGAGCAGTACGTC.

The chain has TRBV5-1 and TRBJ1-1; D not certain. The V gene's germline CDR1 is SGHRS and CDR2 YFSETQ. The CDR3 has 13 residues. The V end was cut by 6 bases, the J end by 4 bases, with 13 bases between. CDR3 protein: CASTRLEGTEAFF. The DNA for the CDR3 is TGCGCCAGCACCCGTTTGGAGGGCACTGAAGCTTTCTTT.

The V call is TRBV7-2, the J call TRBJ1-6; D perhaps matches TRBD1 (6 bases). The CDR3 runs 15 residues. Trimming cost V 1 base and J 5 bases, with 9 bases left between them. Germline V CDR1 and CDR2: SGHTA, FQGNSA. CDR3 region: CASSLGPGDNSPLHF. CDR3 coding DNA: TGTGCCAGCAGCTTAGGCCCAGGGGATAATTCACCCCTCCACTTT.

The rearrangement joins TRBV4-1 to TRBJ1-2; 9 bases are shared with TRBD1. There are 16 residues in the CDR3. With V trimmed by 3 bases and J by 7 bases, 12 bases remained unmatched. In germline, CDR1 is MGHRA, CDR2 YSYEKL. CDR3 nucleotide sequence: TGCGCCAGCAGCCAGGACCTGAGGGGACAGGGTGGTGGCTACACCTTC. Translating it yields CASSQDLRGQGGGYTF.

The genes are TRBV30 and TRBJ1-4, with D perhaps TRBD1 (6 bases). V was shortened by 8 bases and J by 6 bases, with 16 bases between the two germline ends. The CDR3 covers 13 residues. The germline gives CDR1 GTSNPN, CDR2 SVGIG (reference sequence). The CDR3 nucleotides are TGTGCCAACCGACTCAGGGGCTATGAAAAACTGTTTTTT. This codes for CANRLRGYEKLFF.

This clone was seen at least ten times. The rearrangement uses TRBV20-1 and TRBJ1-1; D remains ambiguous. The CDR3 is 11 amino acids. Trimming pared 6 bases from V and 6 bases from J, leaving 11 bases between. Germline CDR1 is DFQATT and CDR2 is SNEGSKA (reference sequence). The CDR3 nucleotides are TGCAGTGCAAACAGAGACCCTGAAGCTTTCTTT. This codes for CSANRDPEAFF.

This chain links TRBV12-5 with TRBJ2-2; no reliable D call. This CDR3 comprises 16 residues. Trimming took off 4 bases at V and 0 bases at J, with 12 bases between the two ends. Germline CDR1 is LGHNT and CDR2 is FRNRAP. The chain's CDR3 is CASGSLRIANTGELFF. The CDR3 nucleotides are TGTGCTAGTGGTTCTCTCAGAATCGCGAACACCGGGGAGCTGTTTTTT.